Described below is a single T cell receptor (beta chain) sequence and its context. The record originates from a study of patients and donors after allogeneic stem cell transplantation. The CDR3 consists of 14 residues. The germline CDR1 and CDR2 sequences are MDHEN and SYDVKM. The V and J ends lost 6 bases and 4 bases respectively, with 12 bases between them. One entry per CDR3 protein results from TCRdb running MiXCR on the RT-PCR reads. The table lists about 90,000 distinct CDR3 sequences, about 48% of them singletons. The rearrangement links TRBV28 to TRBJ1-4, with unresolved D. This clonotype was obtained from a human donor who was either an allogeneic HSCT recipient or a stem cell or donor lymphocyte infusion donor (not recorded which). It is not recorded whose cells these are; they may come from a transplant donor. Source material: blood, either unsorted or a sorted T cell fraction (not recorded which). This CDR3 reads CASRLGSYNEKLFF. The CDR3 DNA follows: TGTGCCAGCAGATTAGGGAGTTATAATGAAAAACTGTTTTTT.